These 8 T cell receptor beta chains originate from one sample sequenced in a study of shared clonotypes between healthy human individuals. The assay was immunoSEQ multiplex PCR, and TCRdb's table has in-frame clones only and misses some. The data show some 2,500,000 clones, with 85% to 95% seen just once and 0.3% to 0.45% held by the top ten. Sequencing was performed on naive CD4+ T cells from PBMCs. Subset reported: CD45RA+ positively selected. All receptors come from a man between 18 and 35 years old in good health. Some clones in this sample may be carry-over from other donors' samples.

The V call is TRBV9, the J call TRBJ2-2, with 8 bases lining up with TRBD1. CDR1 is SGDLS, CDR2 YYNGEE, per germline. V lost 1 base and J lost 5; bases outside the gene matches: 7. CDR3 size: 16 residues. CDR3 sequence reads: CASSVRSTGGTGELFF. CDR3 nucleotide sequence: TGTGCCAGCAGCGTACGCTCCACAGGGGGTACCGGGGAGCTGTTTTTT.

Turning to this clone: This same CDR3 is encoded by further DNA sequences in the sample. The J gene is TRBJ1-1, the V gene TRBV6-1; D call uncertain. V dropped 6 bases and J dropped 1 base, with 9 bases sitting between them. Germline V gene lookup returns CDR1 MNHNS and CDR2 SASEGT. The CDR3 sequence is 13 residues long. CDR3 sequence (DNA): TGTGCCAGCAGCGAACATAGGAACACTGAAGCTTTCTTT. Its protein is CASSEHRNTEAFF.

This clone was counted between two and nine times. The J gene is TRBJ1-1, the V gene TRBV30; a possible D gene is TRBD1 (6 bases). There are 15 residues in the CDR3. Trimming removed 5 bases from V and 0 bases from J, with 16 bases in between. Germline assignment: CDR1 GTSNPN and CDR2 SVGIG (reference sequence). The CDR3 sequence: CAWDADSELNTEAFF. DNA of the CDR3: TGTGCCTGGGACGCGGACAGCGAACTGAACACTGAAGCTTTCTTT.

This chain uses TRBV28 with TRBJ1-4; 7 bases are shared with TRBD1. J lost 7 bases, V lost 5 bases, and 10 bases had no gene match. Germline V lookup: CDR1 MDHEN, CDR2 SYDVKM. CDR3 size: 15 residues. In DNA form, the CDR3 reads TGTGCCAGCAGTCCAAGAGGGACAGATAGTGAAAAACTGTTTTTT. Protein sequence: CASSPRGTDSEKLFF.

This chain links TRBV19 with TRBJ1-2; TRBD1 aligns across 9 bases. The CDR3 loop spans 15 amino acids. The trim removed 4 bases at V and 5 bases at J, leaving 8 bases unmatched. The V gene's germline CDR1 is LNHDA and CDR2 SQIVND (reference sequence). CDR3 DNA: TGTGCCAGTAGTAACACAGGGGGCGCAGGTTATGGCTACACCTTC. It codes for CASSNTGGAGYGYTF.

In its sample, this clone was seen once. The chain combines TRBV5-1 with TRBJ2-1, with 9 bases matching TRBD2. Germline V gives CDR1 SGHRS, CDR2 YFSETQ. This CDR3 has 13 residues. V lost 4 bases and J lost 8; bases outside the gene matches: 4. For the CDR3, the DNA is TGCGCCAGCAGCCATAGCGGGAGTGATGAGCAGTTCTTC. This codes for CASSHSGSDEQFF. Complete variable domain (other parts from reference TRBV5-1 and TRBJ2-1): KAGVTQTPRYLIKTRGQQVTLSCSPISGHRSVSWYQQTPGQGLQFLFEYFSETQRNKGNFPGRFSGRQFSNSRSEMNVSTLELGDSALYLCASSHSGSDEQFFGPGTRLTVL.

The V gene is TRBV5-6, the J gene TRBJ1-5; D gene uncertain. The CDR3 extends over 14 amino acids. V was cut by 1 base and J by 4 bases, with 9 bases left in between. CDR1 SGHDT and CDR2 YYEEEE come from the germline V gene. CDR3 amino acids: CASSLWVGNQPQHF. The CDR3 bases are TGTGCCAGCAGCTTGTGGGTGGGGAATCAGCCCCAGCATTTT.

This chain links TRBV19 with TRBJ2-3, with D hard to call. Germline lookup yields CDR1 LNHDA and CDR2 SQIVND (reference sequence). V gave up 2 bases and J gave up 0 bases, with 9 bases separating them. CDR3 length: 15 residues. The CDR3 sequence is CASSIIGSSTDTQYF. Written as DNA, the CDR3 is TGTGCCAGTAGTATAATCGGAAGTAGCACAGATACGCAGTATTTT.